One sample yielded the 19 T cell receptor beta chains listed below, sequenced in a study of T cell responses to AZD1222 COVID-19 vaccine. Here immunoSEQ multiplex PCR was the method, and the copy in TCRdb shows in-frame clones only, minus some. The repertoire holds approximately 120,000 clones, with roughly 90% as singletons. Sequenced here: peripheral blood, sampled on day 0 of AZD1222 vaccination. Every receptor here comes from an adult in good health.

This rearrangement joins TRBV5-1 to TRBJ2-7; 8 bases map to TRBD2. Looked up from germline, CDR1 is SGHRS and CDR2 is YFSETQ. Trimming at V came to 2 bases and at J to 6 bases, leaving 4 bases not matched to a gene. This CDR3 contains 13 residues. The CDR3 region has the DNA TGCGCCAGCAGCTTAGCGGGAGAATCCGAGCAGTACTTC. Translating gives CASSLAGESEQYF.

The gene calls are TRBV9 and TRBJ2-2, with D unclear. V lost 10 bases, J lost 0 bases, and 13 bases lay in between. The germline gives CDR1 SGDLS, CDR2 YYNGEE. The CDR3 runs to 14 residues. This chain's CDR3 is CASRFGSNTGELFF. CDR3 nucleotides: TGTGCCTCCCGGTTTGGATCGAACACCGGGGAGCTGTTTTTT.

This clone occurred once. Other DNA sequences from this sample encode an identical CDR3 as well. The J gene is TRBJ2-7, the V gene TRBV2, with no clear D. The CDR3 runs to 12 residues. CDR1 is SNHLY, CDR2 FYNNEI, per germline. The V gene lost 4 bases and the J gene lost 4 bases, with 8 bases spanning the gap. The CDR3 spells CASSVTGYEQYF. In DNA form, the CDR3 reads TGTGCCAGCAGTGTGACTGGATACGAGCAGTACTTC.

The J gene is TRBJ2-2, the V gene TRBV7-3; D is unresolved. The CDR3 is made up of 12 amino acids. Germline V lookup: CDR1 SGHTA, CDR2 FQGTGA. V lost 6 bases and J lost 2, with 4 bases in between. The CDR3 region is CASRSNTGELFF. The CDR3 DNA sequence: TGTGCCAGCAGATCTAACACCGGGGAGCTGTTTTTT.

In nucleotides, the CDR3 is TGTGCCAGCAAGATTGACAGAGATTATGGCTACACCTTC. Amino acid sequence: CASKIDRDYGYTF. V is TRBV6-5 and J is TRBJ1-2; TRBD1 might be the D (5 bases). The CDR3 contains 13 residues. Germline V gene sequence: CDR1 MNHEY, CDR2 SVGAGI. The ends were cut back, 7 bases at V and 5 bases at J, with 14 bases in the middle.

The CDR3 spells CASRSPSSASEAFF. The CDR3 DNA reads TGTGCCAGCAGATCGCCCTCCAGCGCGTCTGAAGCTTTCTTT. The chain uses TRBV6-5 and TRBJ1-1; D is unclear. V shed 6 bases and J shed 6 bases, with 17 bases lying between them. CDR1 is MNHEY and CDR2 is SVGAGI in the germline V gene. The CDR3 spans 14 residues.

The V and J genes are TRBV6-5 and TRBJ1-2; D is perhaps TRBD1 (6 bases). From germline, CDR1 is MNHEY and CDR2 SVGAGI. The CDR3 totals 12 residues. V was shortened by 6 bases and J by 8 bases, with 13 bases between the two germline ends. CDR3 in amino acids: CASRLPDRGYTF. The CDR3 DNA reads TGTGCCAGCAGACTTCCTGACAGGGGCTACACCTTC.

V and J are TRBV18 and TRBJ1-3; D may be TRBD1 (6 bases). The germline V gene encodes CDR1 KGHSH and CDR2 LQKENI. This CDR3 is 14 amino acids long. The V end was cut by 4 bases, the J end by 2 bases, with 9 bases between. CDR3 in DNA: TGTGCCAGCTCACTGGGGGCGCCTGGAAACACCATATATTTT. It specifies CASSLGAPGNTIYF.

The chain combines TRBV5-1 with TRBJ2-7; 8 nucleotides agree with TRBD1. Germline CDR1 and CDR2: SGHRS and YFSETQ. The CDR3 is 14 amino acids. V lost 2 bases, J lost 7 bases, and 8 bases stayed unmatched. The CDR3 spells CASSFGTGSLEQYF. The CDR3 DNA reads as TGCGCCAGCAGCTTTGGGACAGGATCCTTGGAGCAGTACTTC.

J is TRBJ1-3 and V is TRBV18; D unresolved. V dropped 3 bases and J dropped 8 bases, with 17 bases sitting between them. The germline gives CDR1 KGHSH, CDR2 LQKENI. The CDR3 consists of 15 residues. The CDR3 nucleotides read TGTGCCAGCTCACCTGGAGCGCTCAGCGGAGACACCATATATTTT. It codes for CASSPGALSGDTIYF.

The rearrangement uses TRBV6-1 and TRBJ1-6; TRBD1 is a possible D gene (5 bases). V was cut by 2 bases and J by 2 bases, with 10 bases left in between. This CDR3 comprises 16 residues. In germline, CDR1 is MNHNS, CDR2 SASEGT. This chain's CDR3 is CASSEQGVAYNSPLHF. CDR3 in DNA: TGTGCCAGCAGTGAACAAGGGGTAGCCTATAATTCACCCCTCCACTTT.

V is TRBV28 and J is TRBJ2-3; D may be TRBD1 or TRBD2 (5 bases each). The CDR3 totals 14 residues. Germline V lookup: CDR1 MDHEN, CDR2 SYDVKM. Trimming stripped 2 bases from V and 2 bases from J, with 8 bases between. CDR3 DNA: TGTGCCAGCAGTTTAAGAGGGGTCACAGATACGCAGTATTTT. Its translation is CASSLRGVTDTQYF.

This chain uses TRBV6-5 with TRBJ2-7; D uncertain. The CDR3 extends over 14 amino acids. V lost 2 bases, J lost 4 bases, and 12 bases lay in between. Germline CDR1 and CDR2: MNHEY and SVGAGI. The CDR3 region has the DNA TGTGCCAGCAGTTACATGGAGAATTCTTACGAGCAGTACTTC. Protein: CASSYMENSYEQYF.

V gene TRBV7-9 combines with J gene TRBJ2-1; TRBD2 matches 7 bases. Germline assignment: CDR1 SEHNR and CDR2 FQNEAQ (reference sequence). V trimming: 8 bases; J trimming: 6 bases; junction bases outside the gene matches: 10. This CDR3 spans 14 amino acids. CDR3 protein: CASGKREEPNEQFF. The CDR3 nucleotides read TGTGCCAGCGGAAAACGGGAGGAGCCCAATGAGCAGTTCTTC.

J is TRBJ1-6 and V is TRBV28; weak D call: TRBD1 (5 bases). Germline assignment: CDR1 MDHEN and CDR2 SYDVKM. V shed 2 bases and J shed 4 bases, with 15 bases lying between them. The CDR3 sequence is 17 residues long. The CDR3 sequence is CASSLETARGYNSPLHF. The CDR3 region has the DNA TGTGCCAGCAGTTTAGAGACAGCCAGAGGATATAATTCACCCCTCCACTTT.

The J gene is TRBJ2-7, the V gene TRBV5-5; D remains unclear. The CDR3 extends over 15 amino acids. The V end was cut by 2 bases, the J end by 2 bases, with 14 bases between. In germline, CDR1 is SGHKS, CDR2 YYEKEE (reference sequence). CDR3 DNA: TGTGCCAGCAGCTTAACACCTGGCGGCACCTACGAGCAGTACTTC. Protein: CASSLTPGGTYEQYF.

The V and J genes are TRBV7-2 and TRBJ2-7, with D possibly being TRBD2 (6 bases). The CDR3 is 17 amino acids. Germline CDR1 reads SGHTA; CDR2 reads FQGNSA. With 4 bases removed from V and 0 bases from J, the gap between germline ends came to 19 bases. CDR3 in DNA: TGTGCCAGCAGCTCTACGCCACGGAGGGCTGGCTCCTACGAGCAGTACTTC. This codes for CASSSTPRRAGSYEQYF.

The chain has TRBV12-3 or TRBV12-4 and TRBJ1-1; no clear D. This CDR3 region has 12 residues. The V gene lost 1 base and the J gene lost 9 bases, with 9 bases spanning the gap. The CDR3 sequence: CASSLVRVQAFF. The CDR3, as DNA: TGTGCCAGCAGTTTAGTCCGGGTCCAAGCTTTCTTT.

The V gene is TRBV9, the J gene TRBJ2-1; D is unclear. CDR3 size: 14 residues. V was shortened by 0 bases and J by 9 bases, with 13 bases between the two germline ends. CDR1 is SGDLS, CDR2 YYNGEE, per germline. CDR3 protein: CASSVVWRDSEQFF. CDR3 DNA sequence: TGTGCCAGCAGCGTAGTTTGGAGAGATAGTGAGCAGTTCTTC.